A selection of T cell receptor beta chains follows, all from one sample in a study of Ad26.COV2.S vaccination and SARS-CoV-2 variants. Using immunoSEQ multiplex PCR, the repertoire was profiled, and TCRdb retains in-frame clones only, with some absent. This sample has some 300,000 clones; over 80% occur once, and the top ten carry roughly 2%. The source material was peripheral blood, sampled in a trial of Ad26.COV2.S vaccine versus placebo. These receptors were taken from a person aged 18-65 years who received the Ad26.COV2.S COVID-19 vaccine or a placebo. CDR3s include the opening cysteine and the closing phenylalanine or tryptophan. The order of the fields is J gene, V gene, clone size, D gene, CDR3 DNA, CDR3 protein. The D gene is left open where the match is weak. A clone size is listed for some rows: how often the clone was seen (once, few, many), or a class if it is expanded.

j_gene: TRBJ2-2
v_gene: TRBV7-8
abundance: -
d_gene: -
CDR3nt: TGTGCCAGCAGCTTAGGTCGGCAGAGAACGGCCACCGGGGAGCTGTTTTTT
CDR3aa: CASSLGRQRTATGELFF

j_gene: TRBJ2-7
v_gene: TRBV2
abundance: few
d_gene: -
CDR3nt: TGTGCCAGCAGTGATGTGGTCCAGGCGGTGGAGCAGTACTTC
CDR3aa: CASSDVVQAVEQYF

j_gene: TRBJ1-4
v_gene: TRBV28
abundance: -
d_gene: TRBD1
CDR3nt: TGTGCCAGCAGCAACAGGGGGCGGTCTAATGAAAAACTGTTTTTT
CDR3aa: CASSNRGRSNEKLFF

j_gene: TRBJ2-2
v_gene: TRBV27
abundance: -
d_gene: TRBD2
CDR3nt: TGTGCCAGCAGTTTATGGTTCAGGACTAGCGGGGGAATCACCGGGGAGCTGTTTTTT
CDR3aa: CASSLWFRTSGGITGELFF

j_gene: TRBJ2-1
v_gene: TRBV5-1
abundance: -
d_gene: TRBD1
CDR3nt: TGCGCCAGCAGCCGGACAGGTGGCTACAATGAGCAGTTCTTC
CDR3aa: CASSRTGGYNEQFF

j_gene: TRBJ2-2
v_gene: TRBV9
abundance: -
d_gene: TRBD2
CDR3nt: TGTGCCAGCAGCCCTCGGACTAGCGGGGGGAACGGGGAGCTGTTTTTT
CDR3aa: CASSPRTSGGNGELFF

j_gene: TRBJ2-3
v_gene: TRBV6-6
abundance: -
d_gene: -
CDR3nt: TGTGCCAGCAGCCCCGGGGGAATGTACGGTACGCAGTATTTT
CDR3aa: CASSPGGMYGTQYF

j_gene: TRBJ2-1
v_gene: TRBV5-1
abundance: -
d_gene: TRBD1
CDR3nt: TGCGCCAGCAGGGAGGGACAGGGCCGGTTCTTC
CDR3aa: CASREGQGRFF

j_gene: TRBJ2-2
v_gene: TRBV19
abundance: -
d_gene: -
CDR3nt: TGTGCCAGTAGTCTCACCCGGGGTTCATATGAGGCCGGGGAGCTGTTTTTT
CDR3aa: CASSLTRGSYEAGELFF

j_gene: TRBJ2-7
v_gene: TRBV6-5
abundance: -
d_gene: -
CDR3nt: TGTGCCAGCGGACAGAACCTCTACGAGCAGTACTTC
CDR3aa: CASGQNLYEQYF

j_gene: TRBJ2-1
v_gene: TRBV7-3
abundance: -
d_gene: TRBD2
CDR3nt: TGTGCCAGCAGCTTTAGCGGGGGACCCCACAATGAGCAGTTCTTC
CDR3aa: CASSFSGGPHNEQFF

j_gene: TRBJ1-4
v_gene: TRBV4-2
abundance: -
d_gene: -
CDR3nt: TGTGCCAGCAGCCAAGACTGGCGGATTAATGAAAAACTGTTTTTT
CDR3aa: CASSQDWRINEKLFF

j_gene: TRBJ1-6
v_gene: TRBV3-1/TRBV3-2
abundance: -
d_gene: TRBD1
CDR3nt: TGTGCCAGCAGCCGAGGGACAGGGAATTCACCCCTCCACTTT
CDR3aa: CASSRGTGNSPLHF

j_gene: TRBJ2-1
v_gene: TRBV2
abundance: -
d_gene: TRBD2
CDR3nt: TGTGCCAGCAGCGAGACTAGCGGGGCCGAGCAGTTCTTC
CDR3aa: CASSETSGAEQFF

j_gene: TRBJ1-6
v_gene: TRBV9
abundance: few
d_gene: -
CDR3nt: TGTGCCAGCAGCGTAGCGGAGAGCTCCTATAATTCACCCCTCCACTTT
CDR3aa: CASSVAESSYNSPLHF

j_gene: TRBJ2-7
v_gene: TRBV7-7
abundance: few
d_gene: TRBD2
CDR3nt: TGTGCCAGCAGCCTCAAGCGGGGACCCTCCTACGAGCAGTACTTC
CDR3aa: CASSLKRGPSYEQYF

j_gene: TRBJ1-3
v_gene: TRBV5-6
abundance: -
d_gene: -
CDR3nt: TGTGCCAGCAGCTCTGTTAAAAGGTCTGGAAACACCATATATTTT
CDR3aa: CASSSVKRSGNTIYF

j_gene: TRBJ2-3
v_gene: TRBV9
abundance: -
d_gene: -
CDR3nt: TGTGCCAGCAGCGAGACCAATGGAGATACGCAGTATTTT
CDR3aa: CASSETNGDTQYF

j_gene: TRBJ1-1
v_gene: TRBV6-5
abundance: -
d_gene: -
CDR3nt: TGTGCCAGCAGATACAGGGAGGAAGCTTTCTTT
CDR3aa: CASRYREEAFF

j_gene: TRBJ2-2
v_gene: TRBV5-4
abundance: -
d_gene: TRBD1
CDR3nt: TGTGCCAGCAGTTTTGGGACAGGGAGACACACCGGGGAGCTGTTTTTT
CDR3aa: CASSFGTGRHTGELFF

j_gene: TRBJ2-2
v_gene: TRBV5-3
abundance: -
d_gene: TRBD2
CDR3nt: TGTGCCAGAAGCTTTCGGACTAGCGGGCTCACCGGGGAGCTGTTTTTT
CDR3aa: CARSFRTSGLTGELFF

j_gene: TRBJ2-5
v_gene: TRBV9
abundance: -
d_gene: -
CDR3nt: TGTGCCAGCAGCACACAACCAGGGTACGGGGAGACCCAGTACTTC
CDR3aa: CASSTQPGYGETQYF

j_gene: TRBJ2-7
v_gene: TRBV5-5
abundance: -
d_gene: -
CDR3nt: TGTGCCAGCAGCCCATTCCCACAGGGCTTCTCCTACGAGCAGTACTTC
CDR3aa: CASSPFPQGFSYEQYF

j_gene: TRBJ2-7
v_gene: TRBV19
abundance: -
d_gene: TRBD1
CDR3nt: TGTGCCAGTAGTACCCTGACAGGGTCATACGAGCAGTACTTC
CDR3aa: CASSTLTGSYEQYF

j_gene: TRBJ1-4
v_gene: TRBV18
abundance: -
d_gene: TRBD1
CDR3nt: TGTGCCAGCTCAACGAGACAGGGGGGGAGTGAAAAACTGTTTTTT
CDR3aa: CASSTRQGGSEKLFF

j_gene: TRBJ1-1
v_gene: TRBV9
abundance: -
d_gene: -
CDR3nt: TGTGCCAGCAGCGACTACAGGAACACTGAAGCTTTCTTT
CDR3aa: CASSDYRNTEAFF

j_gene: TRBJ2-3
v_gene: TRBV10-3
abundance: -
d_gene: -
CDR3nt: TGTGCCATCAGTGAGGGGGTCACTGGTACGCAGTATTTT
CDR3aa: CAISEGVTGTQYF

j_gene: TRBJ2-6
v_gene: TRBV5-6
abundance: -
d_gene: TRBD1
CDR3nt: TGTGCCAGCAGATACACAGGGGTTGGGGCCAACGTCCTGACTTTC
CDR3aa: CASRYTGVGANVLTF

j_gene: TRBJ1-2
v_gene: TRBV11-3
abundance: -
d_gene: TRBD1
CDR3nt: TGTGCCAGCAGCCTAAGGACAGGGGACTATGGCTACACCTTC
CDR3aa: CASSLRTGDYGYTF

j_gene: TRBJ2-7
v_gene: TRBV5-1
abundance: -
d_gene: TRBD1
CDR3nt: TGCGCCAGCAGCTCAGCGCTGGACAGGGGGCCCTACGAGCAGTACTTC
CDR3aa: CASSSALDRGPYEQYF

j_gene: TRBJ1-1
v_gene: TRBV24-1
abundance: -
d_gene: -
CDR3nt: TGTGCCACCAGCGGGACGGCGAACACTGAAGCTTTCTTT
CDR3aa: CATSGTANTEAFF

j_gene: TRBJ2-1
v_gene: TRBV20-1
abundance: -
d_gene: -
CDR3nt: TGCAGTGCTAGTGCGGGGCTCTCCTACAATGAGCAGTTCTTC
CDR3aa: CSASAGLSYNEQFF

j_gene: TRBJ2-2
v_gene: TRBV19
abundance: -
d_gene: -
CDR3nt: TGTGCCAGTAGTATCCGGGCCCAGGTGGCCGGGGAGCTGTTTTTT
CDR3aa: CASSIRAQVAGELFF

j_gene: TRBJ2-5
v_gene: TRBV9
abundance: -
d_gene: -
CDR3nt: TGTGCCAGCAATGGAATCGGAGAGACCCAGTACTTC
CDR3aa: CASNGIGETQYF

j_gene: TRBJ1-2
v_gene: TRBV19
abundance: -
d_gene: TRBD1
CDR3nt: TGTGCCAGTAGTATAGTGGACAGGGGGCGCGACTATGGCTACACCTTC
CDR3aa: CASSIVDRGRDYGYTF

j_gene: TRBJ1-6
v_gene: TRBV14
abundance: few
d_gene: -
CDR3nt: TGTGCCAGCGGGGATAATTCACCCCTCCACTTT
CDR3aa: CASGDNSPLHF

j_gene: TRBJ1-1
v_gene: TRBV11-2
abundance: -
d_gene: -
CDR3nt: TGTGCCAGCAGCTTAGAGGCACGGGGTTGGAACACTGAAGCTTTCTTT
CDR3aa: CASSLEARGWNTEAFF

j_gene: TRBJ1-4
v_gene: TRBV7-3
abundance: -
d_gene: TRBD1
CDR3nt: TGTGCCAGCAGCCCGCCGGGACAGGGATCCTTTAATGAAAAACTGTTTTTT
CDR3aa: CASSPPGQGSFNEKLFF

j_gene: TRBJ2-2
v_gene: TRBV2
abundance: -
d_gene: TRBD1
CDR3nt: TGTGCCAGCAGCGATAACAGGGGAGCGACCGGGGAGCTGTTTTTT
CDR3aa: CASSDNRGATGELFF

j_gene: TRBJ1-2
v_gene: TRBV15
abundance: -
d_gene: TRBD1
CDR3nt: TGTGCCACCAGCGGAGGGACAGGGGGCGATGGCTACACCTTC
CDR3aa: CATSGGTGGDGYTF

j_gene: TRBJ1-2
v_gene: TRBV5-1
abundance: -
d_gene: -
CDR3nt: TGCGCCAGCAGCATGGCCCAGGAGTCCTATGGCTACACCTTC
CDR3aa: CASSMAQESYGYTF

j_gene: TRBJ1-6
v_gene: TRBV30
abundance: -
d_gene: TRBD1
CDR3nt: TGTGCCTGGAGTGCCGCGACAGGGGGGGAGTATAATTCACCCCTCCACTTT
CDR3aa: CAWSAATGGEYNSPLHF

j_gene: TRBJ1-5
v_gene: TRBV5-1
abundance: once
d_gene: TRBD1
CDR3nt: TGCGCCAGCAGCGTTTTACCCGGGACAGAGGAGAACCAGCATTTT
CDR3aa: CASSVLPGTEENQHF

j_gene: TRBJ2-3
v_gene: TRBV6-6
abundance: -
d_gene: -
CDR3nt: TGTGCCAGCAGTTCTGGACCAGGCACAGATACGCAGTATTTT
CDR3aa: CASSSGPGTDTQYF

j_gene: TRBJ1-2
v_gene: TRBV2
abundance: -
d_gene: -
CDR3nt: TGTGCCAGCAGTTTCGGCAACGGCTACACCTTC
CDR3aa: CASSFGNGYTF

j_gene: TRBJ1-2
v_gene: TRBV28
abundance: few
d_gene: TRBD1
CDR3nt: TGTGCCAGCAGCCCATCCACAGGGGTCTATGGCTACACCTTC
CDR3aa: CASSPSTGVYGYTF

j_gene: TRBJ1-1
v_gene: TRBV3-1/TRBV3-2
abundance: -
d_gene: -
CDR3nt: TGTGCCAGCAGCCAAAGGACAGTTACAATGAACACTGAAGCTTTCTTT
CDR3aa: CASSQRTVTMNTEAFF

j_gene: TRBJ2-2
v_gene: TRBV6-5
abundance: -
d_gene: -
CDR3nt: TGTGCCAGCAGTTATATTCGGACCGGGGAGCTGTTTTTT
CDR3aa: CASSYIRTGELFF

j_gene: TRBJ1-2
v_gene: TRBV11-3
abundance: -
d_gene: -
CDR3nt: TGTGCCAGCAGCTTAGGAGCAGACCACTATGGCTACACCTTC
CDR3aa: CASSLGADHYGYTF

j_gene: TRBJ2-3
v_gene: TRBV6-6
abundance: -
d_gene: -
CDR3nt: TGTGCCAGCAGTTCAGTGACCTTCACAGATACGCAGTATTTT
CDR3aa: CASSSVTFTDTQYF

j_gene: TRBJ1-2
v_gene: TRBV5-6
abundance: -
d_gene: TRBD1
CDR3nt: TGTGCCAGCAGCTCGGACAGGCGGAAATTACTAGATGGCTACACCTTC
CDR3aa: CASSSDRRKLLDGYTF

j_gene: TRBJ2-2
v_gene: TRBV5-1
abundance: -
d_gene: -
CDR3nt: TGCGCCAGCAGCCAACGGGGGGCTGACACCGGGGAGCTGTTTTTT
CDR3aa: CASSQRGADTGELFF

j_gene: TRBJ2-3
v_gene: TRBV27
abundance: -
d_gene: TRBD1
CDR3nt: TGTGCCAGCATCCTCCGACAGGGTTTTAGGGATACGCAGTATTTT
CDR3aa: CASILRQGFRDTQYF

j_gene: TRBJ1-1
v_gene: TRBV7-2
abundance: -
d_gene: -
CDR3nt: TGTGCCAGCAGCCCACAGGGAGGGGTAACTGAAGCTTTCTTT
CDR3aa: CASSPQGGVTEAFF

j_gene: TRBJ1-5
v_gene: TRBV7-9
abundance: -
d_gene: -
CDR3nt: TGTGCCAGCAGCCCCGGTAGCTCCCAGAGCAATCAGCCCCAGCATTTT
CDR3aa: CASSPGSSQSNQPQHF